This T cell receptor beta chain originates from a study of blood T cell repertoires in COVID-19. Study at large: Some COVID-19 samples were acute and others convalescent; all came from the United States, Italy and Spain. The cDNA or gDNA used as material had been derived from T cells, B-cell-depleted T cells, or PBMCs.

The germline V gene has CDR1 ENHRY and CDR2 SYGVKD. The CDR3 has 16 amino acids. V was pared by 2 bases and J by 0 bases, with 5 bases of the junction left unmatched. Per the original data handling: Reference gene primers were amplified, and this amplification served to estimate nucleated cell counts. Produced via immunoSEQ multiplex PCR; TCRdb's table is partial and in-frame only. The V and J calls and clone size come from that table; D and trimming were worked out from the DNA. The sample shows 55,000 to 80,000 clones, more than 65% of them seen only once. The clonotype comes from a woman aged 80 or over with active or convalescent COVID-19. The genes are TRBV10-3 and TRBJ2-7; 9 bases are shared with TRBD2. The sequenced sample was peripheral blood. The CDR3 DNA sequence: TGTGCCATCAGTGAGGGTCTAGCGGGGAGCTCCTACGAGCAGTACTTC. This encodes CAISEGLAGSSYEQYF.